This TCR beta chain was retrieved from a study of OX40 agonist ivuxolimab in advanced cancers. At the level of the study: Past anti-PD-1, anti-PD-L1 or anti-CTLA-4 therapy was accepted, and approximately 40% had received some.

The assay was immunoSEQ multiplex PCR, and TCRdb's table has in-frame clones only and misses some. The sample shows 130,000 or so clones, approximately 90% of them seen only once. Notes on the study in general: There were, on average, more expanded clones in CD8+ T cells than in CD4+.

Sampling times: baseline, cycle 4 day 1, cycle 7 day 1. Regarding this clone: The antigen remains unidentified.

The TCR sequence derives from an adult with an advanced solid tumor such as melanoma, head and neck, liver or kidney cancer. Sequenced here: CD4+ or CD8+ T cells sorted from blood, sampled in a trial of the OX40 agonist ivuxolimab.

The CDR3 protein is CASSGQGRNEQFF. In nucleotides, the CDR3 is TGTGCCAGCAGTGGACAGGGCCGCAATGAGCAGTTCTTC. The chain carries TRBV27 and TRBJ2-1, with TRBD1 matching 8 bases. V dropped 5 bases and J dropped 6; count of bases not matched to a gene: 3. The CDR3 sequence is 13 residues long. Germline loops: CDR1 MNHEY, CDR2 SMNVEV (reference sequence).